The 6 T cell receptor beta chains listed next were all sequenced from one sample in a study of shared clonotypes between healthy human individuals. The table came from immunoSEQ multiplex PCR; TCRdb's copy has only in-frame clones and leaves some out. The sample consists of about 580,000 clones, roughly 98% of them appearing once. Naive CD8 cells were CD45RO-negative, positively selected for CCR7, excluding terminally differentiated effector memory CD45RA+ cells. The specimen sequenced was naive CD8+ T cells sorted from blood. The receptor source for this set is a man younger than 45 in good health.

The rearrangement links TRBV19 to TRBJ2-7; unclear D gene. The germline V gene encodes CDR1 LNHDA and CDR2 SQIVND (reference sequence). The CDR3 has 13 residues. Trimming shortened V by 4 bases and J by 4 bases, and 11 bases separated the two germline ends. This CDR3 reads CASSSGQTYEQYF. The CDR3 nucleotides read TGTGCCAGTAGTAGTGGGCAGACATACGAGCAGTACTTC.

The CDR3 spells CASRAGQFTTGELFF. DNA of the CDR3: TGTGCCAGCAGGGCGGGACAGTTTACGACCGGGGAGCTGTTTTTT. The rearrangement joins TRBV2 to TRBJ2-2; D possibly corresponds to TRBD1 (7 bases). The V end was cut by 6 bases, the J end by 5 bases, with 16 bases between. Germline CDR1 reads SNHLY; CDR2 reads FYNNEI. CDR3 length: 15 residues.

J is TRBJ2-1 and V is TRBV6-1; D is unclear. The CDR3 covers 13 residues. The V end lost 3 bases, the J end lost 8 bases, and 11 bases lay between the germline ends. CDR1 is MNHNS, CDR2 SASEGT, per germline. The DNA of the CDR3 is TGTGCCAGCAGTGATGGGCGAGTTTATGAGCAGTTCTTC. Amino acids: CASSDGRVYEQFF.

The chain recombines TRBV9 with TRBJ2-2, with D unclear. V dropped 8 bases and J dropped 5 bases, with 10 bases sitting between them. This CDR3 spans 12 amino acids. Germline V gene sequence: CDR1 SGDLS, CDR2 YYNGEE. CDR3 amino acids: CASTDLTGELFF. The CDR3 DNA is TGTGCCAGTACCGATCTGACCGGGGAGCTGTTTTTT. Full variable domain (remainder filled in from reference TRBV9 and TRBJ2-2): DSGVTQTPKHLITATGQRVTLRCSPRSGDLSVYWYQQSLDQGLQFLIQYYNGEERAKGNILERFSAQQFPDLHSELNLSSLELGDSALYFCASTDLTGELFFGEGSRLTVL.

The rearrangement links TRBV29-1 to TRBJ2-7, with TRBD1 as a possible D gene (6 bases). Germline-derived CDR1 and CDR2 are SQVTM and ANQGSEA. There are 14 residues in the CDR3. Trimming left V 4 bases short and J 3 bases short, with 16 bases between. The CDR3: CSVVFRTESYEQYF. For the CDR3, the DNA is TGCAGCGTTGTATTCCGGACAGAGAGCTACGAGCAGTACTTC.

The rearrangement links TRBV9 to TRBJ2-1; D ambiguous. CDR1 and CDR2 from the germline V gene are SGDLS and YYNGEE. The CDR3 is 12 amino acids. The germline V and J ends were trimmed by 0 bases and 10 bases, with 8 bases remaining between them. The CDR3 nucleotides are TGTGCCAGCAGCGTAGAGTGGGAAGAGCAGTTCTTC. Its protein is CASSVEWEEQFF.